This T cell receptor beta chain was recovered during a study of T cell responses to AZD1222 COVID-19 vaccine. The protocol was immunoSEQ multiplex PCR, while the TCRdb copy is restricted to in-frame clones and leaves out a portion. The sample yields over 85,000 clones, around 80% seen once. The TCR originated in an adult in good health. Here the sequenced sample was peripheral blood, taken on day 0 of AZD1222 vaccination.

The CDR3 loop is CASSRDTISPLHF. In DNA form, the CDR3 reads TGTGCCAGCTCACGGGACACAATTTCACCCCTCCACTTT. V and J are TRBV18 and TRBJ1-6, with a tentative D call TRBD1 (6 bases). Germline assignment: CDR1 KGHSH and CDR2 LQKENI. The CDR3 consists of 13 residues. V was shortened by 4 bases and J by 9 bases, with 10 bases between the two germline ends.